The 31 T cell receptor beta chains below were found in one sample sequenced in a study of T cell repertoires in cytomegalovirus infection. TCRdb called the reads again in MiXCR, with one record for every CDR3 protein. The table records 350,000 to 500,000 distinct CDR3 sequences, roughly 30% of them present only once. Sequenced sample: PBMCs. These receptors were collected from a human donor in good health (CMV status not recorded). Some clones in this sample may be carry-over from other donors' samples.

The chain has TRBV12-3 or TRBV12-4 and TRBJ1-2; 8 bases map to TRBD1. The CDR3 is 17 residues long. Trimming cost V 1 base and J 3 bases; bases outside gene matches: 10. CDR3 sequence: CASSLVPGTGTDYGYTF. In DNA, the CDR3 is TGTGCCAGCAGTTTAGTACCCGGGACAGGAACCGACTATGGCTACACCTTC.

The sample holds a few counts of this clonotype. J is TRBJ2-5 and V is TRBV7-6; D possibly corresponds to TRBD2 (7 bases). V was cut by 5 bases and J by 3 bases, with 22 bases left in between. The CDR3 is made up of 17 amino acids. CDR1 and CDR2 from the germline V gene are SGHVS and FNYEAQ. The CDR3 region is CASSTPLGGGSEETQYF. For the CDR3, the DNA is TGTGCCAGCAGCACCCCCTTGGGGGGGGGCTCGGAAGAGACCCAGTACTTC.

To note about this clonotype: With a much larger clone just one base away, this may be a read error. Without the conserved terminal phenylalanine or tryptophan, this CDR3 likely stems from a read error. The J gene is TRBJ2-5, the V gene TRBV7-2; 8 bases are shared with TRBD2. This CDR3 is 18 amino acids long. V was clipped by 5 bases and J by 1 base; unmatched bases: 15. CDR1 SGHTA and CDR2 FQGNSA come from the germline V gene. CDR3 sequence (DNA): TGTGCCAGCAGCCTCACAAACCTTCCGGGACTAGTCCAAGAGACCCAGTACTTA. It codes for CASSLTNLPGLVQETQYL.

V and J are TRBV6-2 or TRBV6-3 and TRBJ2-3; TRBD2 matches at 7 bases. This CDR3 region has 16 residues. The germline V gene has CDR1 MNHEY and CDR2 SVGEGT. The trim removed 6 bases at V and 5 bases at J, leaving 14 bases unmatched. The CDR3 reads CASRGTRTRGRDTQYF. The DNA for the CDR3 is TGTGCCAGCAGAGGCACGCGGACTAGGGGTAGAGATACGCAGTATTTT.

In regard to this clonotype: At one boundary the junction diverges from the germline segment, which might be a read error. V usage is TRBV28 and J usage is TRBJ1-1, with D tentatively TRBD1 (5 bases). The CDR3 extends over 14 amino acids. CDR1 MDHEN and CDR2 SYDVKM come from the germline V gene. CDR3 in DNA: TGTGCCAGCACTCCTCGTGGGGGTTGGACTGAAGATTTCTTT. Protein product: CASTPRGGWTEDFF.

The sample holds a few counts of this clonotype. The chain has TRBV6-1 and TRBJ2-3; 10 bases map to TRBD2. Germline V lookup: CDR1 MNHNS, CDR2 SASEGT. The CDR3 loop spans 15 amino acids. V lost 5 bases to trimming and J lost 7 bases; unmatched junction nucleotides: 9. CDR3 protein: CASSLGTSALYTQYF. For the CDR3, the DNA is TGTGCCAGCAGTCTCGGGACTAGCGCCCTTTATACGCAGTATTTT.

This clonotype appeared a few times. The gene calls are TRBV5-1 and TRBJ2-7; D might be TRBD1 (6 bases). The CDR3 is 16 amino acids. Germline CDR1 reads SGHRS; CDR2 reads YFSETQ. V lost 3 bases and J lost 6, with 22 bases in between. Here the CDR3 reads CASSSWPGTRILEQYF. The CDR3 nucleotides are TGCGCCAGCAGCTCCTGGCCCGGGACAAGAATCCTCGAGCAGTACTTC.

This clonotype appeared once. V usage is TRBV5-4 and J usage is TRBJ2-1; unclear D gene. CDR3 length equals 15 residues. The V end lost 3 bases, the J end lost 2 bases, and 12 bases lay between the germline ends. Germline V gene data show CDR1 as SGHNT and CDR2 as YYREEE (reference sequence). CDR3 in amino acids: CASSSAPPPYNEQFF. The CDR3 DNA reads TGTGCCAGCAGCTCGGCACCTCCGCCCTACAATGAGCAGTTCTTC.

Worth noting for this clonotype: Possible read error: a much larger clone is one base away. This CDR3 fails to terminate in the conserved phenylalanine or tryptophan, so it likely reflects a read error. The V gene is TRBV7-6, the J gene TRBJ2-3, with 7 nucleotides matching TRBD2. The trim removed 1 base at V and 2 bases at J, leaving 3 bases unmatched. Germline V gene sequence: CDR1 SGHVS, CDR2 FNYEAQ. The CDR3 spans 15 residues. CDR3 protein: CASSLGAGYTDTQYY. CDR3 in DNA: TGTGCCAGCAGCTTAGGAGCGGGGTACACAGATACGCAGTATTAT.

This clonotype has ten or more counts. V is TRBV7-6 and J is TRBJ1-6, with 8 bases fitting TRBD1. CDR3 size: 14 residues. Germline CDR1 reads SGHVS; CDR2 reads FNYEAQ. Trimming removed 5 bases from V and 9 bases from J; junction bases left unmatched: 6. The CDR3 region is CASSPGQGGSPLHF. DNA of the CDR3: TGTGCCAGCAGCCCCGGACAGGGCGGTTCACCCCTCCACTTT. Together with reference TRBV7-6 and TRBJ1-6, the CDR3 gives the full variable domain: GAGVSQSPRYKVTKRGQDVALRCDPISGHVSLYWYRQALGQGPEFLTYFNYEAQQDKSGLPNDRFSAERPEGSISTLTIQRTEQRDSAMYRCASSPGQGGSPLHFGNGTRLTVT.

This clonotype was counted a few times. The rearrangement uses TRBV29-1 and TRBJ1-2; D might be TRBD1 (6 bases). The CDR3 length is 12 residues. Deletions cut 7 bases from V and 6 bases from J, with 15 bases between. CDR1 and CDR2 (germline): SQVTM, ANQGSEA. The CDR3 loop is CSAQGGEDGYTF. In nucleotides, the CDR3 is TGCAGCGCACAAGGGGGTGAAGATGGCTACACCTTC.

The DNA of the CDR3 is TGCAGTGCTAGAGGCACTGATCAGCCCCAGCATTTT. Translation gives CSARGTDQPQHF. The V gene is TRBV20-1, the J gene TRBJ1-5; D gene unclear. Trimming stripped 1 base from V and 5 bases from J, with 6 bases between. The CDR3 consists of 12 residues. Germline V lookup: CDR1 DFQATT, CDR2 SNEGSKA (reference sequence).

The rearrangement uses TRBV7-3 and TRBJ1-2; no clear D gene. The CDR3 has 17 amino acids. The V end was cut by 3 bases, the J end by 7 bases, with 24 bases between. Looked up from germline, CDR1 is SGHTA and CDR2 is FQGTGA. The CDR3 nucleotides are TGTGCCAGCAGCTTGAGGTTCGGAAACCCTGGGATTTGTGGCTACACCTTC. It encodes CASSLRFGNPGICGYTF.

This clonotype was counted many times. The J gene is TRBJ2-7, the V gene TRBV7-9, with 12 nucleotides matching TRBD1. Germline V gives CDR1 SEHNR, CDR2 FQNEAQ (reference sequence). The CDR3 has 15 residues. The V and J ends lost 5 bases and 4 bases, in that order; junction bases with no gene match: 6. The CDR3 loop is CASSPGTGGKYEQYF. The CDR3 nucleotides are TGTGCCAGCAGCCCAGGGACAGGGGGCAAGTACGAGCAGTACTTC.

The CDR3 DNA reads as TGTGCCAGCAGTGCCCCAGCGGGGGGGCCTCATACGCAGTATTTT. Translated: CASSAPAGGPHTQYF. The chain recombines TRBV6-1 with TRBJ2-3; 10 bases line up with TRBD2. V lost 4 bases, J lost 7 bases, and 8 bases stayed unmatched. This CDR3 comprises 15 residues. From germline, CDR1 is MNHNS and CDR2 SASEGT.

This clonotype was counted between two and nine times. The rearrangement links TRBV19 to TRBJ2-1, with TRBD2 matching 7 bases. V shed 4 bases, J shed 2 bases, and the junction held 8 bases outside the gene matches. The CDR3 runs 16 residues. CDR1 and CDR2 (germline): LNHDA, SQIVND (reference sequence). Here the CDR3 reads CASSTPRTRAYNEQFF. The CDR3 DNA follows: TGTGCCAGTAGTACTCCGAGGACTAGGGCCTACAATGAGCAGTTCTTC.

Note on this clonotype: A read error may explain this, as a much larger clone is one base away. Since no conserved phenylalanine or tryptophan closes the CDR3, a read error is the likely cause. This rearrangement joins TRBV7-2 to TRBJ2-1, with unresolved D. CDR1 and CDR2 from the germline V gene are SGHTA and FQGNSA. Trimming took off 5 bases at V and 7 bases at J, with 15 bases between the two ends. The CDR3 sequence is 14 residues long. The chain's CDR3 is CASSVPPARNEQFL. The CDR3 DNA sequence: TGTGCCAGCAGCGTTCCGCCCGCTAGGAATGAGCAGTTCTTA.

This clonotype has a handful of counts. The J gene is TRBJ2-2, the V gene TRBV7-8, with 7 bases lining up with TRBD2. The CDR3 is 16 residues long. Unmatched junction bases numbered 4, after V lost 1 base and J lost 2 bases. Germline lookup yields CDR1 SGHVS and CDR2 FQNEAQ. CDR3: CASSLVPGGNTGELFF. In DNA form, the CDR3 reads TGTGCCAGCAGCTTAGTCCCGGGAGGAAACACCGGGGAGCTGTTTTTT.

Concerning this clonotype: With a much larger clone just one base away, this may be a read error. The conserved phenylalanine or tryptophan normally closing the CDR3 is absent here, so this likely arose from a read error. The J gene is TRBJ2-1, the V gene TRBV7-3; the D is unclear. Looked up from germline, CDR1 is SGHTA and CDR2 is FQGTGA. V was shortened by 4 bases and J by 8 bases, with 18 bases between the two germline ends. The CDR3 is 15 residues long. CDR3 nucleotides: TGTGCCAGCAGCTCCACAAGAAATGGGCGCGATGAGCAGTTCGTC. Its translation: CASSSTRNGRDEQFV.

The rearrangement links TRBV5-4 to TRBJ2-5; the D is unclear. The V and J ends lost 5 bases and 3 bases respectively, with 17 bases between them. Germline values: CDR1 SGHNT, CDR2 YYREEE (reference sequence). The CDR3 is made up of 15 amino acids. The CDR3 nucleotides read TGTGCCAGCAGGGCTAGAACAGCACAAGAAGAGACCCAGTACTTC. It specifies CASRARTAQEETQYF.

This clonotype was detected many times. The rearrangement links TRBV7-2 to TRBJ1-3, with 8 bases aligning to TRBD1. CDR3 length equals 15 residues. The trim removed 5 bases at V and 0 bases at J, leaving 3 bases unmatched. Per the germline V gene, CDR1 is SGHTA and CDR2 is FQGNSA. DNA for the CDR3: TGTGCCAGCAGCCCGACAGGGGACTCTGGAAACACCATATATTTT. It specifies CASSPTGDSGNTIYF.

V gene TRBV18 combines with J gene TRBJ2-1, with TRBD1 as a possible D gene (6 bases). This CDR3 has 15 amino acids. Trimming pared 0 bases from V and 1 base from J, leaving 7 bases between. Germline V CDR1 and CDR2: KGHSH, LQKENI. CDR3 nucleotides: TGTGCCAGCTCACCACCCACAGGGTCCTACAATGAGCAGTTCTTC. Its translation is CASSPPTGSYNEQFF.

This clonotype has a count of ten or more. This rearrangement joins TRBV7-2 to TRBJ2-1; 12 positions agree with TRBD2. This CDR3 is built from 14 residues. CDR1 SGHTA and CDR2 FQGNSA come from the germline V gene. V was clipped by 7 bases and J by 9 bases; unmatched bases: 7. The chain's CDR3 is CASTPSGGAAEQFF. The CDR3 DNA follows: TGTGCCAGCACCCCTAGCGGGGGGGCTGCTGAGCAGTTCTTC.

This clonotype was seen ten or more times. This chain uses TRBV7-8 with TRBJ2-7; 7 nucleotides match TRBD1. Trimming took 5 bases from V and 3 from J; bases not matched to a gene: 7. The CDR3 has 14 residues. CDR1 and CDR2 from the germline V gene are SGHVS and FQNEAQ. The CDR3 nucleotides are TGTGCCAGCAGCACCCGACAGGGTAGCTACGAGCAGTACTTC. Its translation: CASSTRQGSYEQYF.

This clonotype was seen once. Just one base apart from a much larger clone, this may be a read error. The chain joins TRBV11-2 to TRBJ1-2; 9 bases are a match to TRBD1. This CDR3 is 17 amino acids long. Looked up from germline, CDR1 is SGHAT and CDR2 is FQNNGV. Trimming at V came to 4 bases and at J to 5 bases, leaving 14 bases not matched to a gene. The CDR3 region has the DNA TGTGCCAGCAGCTCCATTAAAATGATGACAGGGGGATATGGCTACACCTTC. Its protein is CASSSIKMMTGGYGYTF.

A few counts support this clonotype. CDR3 DNA sequence: TGTGCCAGCAGTGAAGCAGTCGGTAACAGAGAGACCCAGTACTTC. It codes for CASSEAVGNRETQYF. The gene calls are TRBV27 and TRBJ2-5, with unresolved D. V dropped 5 bases and J dropped 4 bases, with 17 bases sitting between them. Germline V gene sequence: CDR1 MNHEY, CDR2 SMNVEV (reference sequence). The CDR3 covers 15 residues.

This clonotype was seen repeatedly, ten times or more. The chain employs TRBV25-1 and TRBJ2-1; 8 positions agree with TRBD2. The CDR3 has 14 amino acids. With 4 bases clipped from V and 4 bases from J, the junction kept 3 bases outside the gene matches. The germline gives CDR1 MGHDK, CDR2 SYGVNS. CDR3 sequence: CASSAGGPYNEQFF. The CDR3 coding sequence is TGTGCCAGCAGTGCGGGGGGGCCTTACAATGAGCAGTTCTTC.

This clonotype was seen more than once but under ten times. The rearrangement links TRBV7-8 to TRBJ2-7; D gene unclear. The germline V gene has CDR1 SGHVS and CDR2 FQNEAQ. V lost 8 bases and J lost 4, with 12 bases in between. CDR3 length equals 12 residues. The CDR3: CASSNPGYEQYF. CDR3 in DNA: TGTGCCAGCTCAAACCCCGGGTACGAGCAGTACTTC.

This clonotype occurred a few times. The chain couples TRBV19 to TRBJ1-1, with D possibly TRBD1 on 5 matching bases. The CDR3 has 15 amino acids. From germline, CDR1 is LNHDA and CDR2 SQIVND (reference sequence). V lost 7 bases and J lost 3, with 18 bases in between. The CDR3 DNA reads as TGTGCCAGTACCGACGGGGCAGCTGGGTACACTGAAGCTTTCTTT. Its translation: CASTDGAAGYTEAFF.

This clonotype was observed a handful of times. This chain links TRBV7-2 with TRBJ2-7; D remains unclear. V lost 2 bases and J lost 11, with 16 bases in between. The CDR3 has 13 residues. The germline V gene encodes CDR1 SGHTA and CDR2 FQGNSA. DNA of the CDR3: TGTGCCAGCAGCTTATCAACCCTCCATCATAAGTACTTC. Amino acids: CASSLSTLHHKYF.

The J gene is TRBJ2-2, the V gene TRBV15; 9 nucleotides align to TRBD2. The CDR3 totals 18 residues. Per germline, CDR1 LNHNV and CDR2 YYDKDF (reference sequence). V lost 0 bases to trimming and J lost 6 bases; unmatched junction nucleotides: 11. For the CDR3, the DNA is TGTGCCACCAGCAGAGATTTCGGGTTAGCGGGGGAGTCCGGGGAGCTGTTTTTT. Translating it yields CATSRDFGLAGESGELFF.